The present T cell receptor (beta chain) was sequenced within a study of T cell responses to AZD1222 COVID-19 vaccine. Libraries were prepared by immunoSEQ multiplex PCR; TCRdb keeps only in-frame clonotypes and omits some of them. Of about 77,000 clones in the sample, roughly nine tenths were seen once. In germline, CDR1 is MNHEY, CDR2 SMNVEV (reference sequence). Trimming shortened V by 3 bases and J by 6 bases, and 21 bases separated the two germline ends. The CDR3 length is 17 residues. The starting material was peripheral blood, obtained 28 days after the second AZD1222 dose. This TCR was recovered from an adult who received the AZD1222 COVID-19 vaccine. The chain links TRBV27 to TRBJ1-5; D call uncertain. The CDR3: CASSLGASKGWGQPQHF. The CDR3 region has the DNA TGTGCCAGCAGTTTGGGTGCCAGCAAGGGTTGGGGTCAGCCCCAGCATTTT.